This passage covers 3 T cell receptor beta chains from one sample sequenced in a study of monozygotic twins with inflammatory bowel disease. TCRdb reprocessed the 5' RACE reads and reports one entry per CDR3 protein, with no DNA. The data show 150,000 to 200,000 distinct CDR3 sequences, and the top ten clones hold approximately 7.4%. Sequencing was performed on blood. The receptor set was obtained from a human donor with ulcerative colitis or Crohn's disease, or a healthy co-twin of an affected twin (not recorded which).

This chain's CDR3 is CASSLGPLGEKLFF. The V call is TRBV2, the J call TRBJ1-4. The germline V gene encodes CDR1 SNHLY and CDR2 FYNNEI. This CDR3 region has 14 residues. Together with reference TRBV2 and TRBJ1-4, the CDR3 gives the full variable domain: EPEVTQTPSHQVTQMGQEVILRCVPISNHLYFYWYRQILGQKVEFLVSFYNNEISEKSEIFDDQFSVERPDGSNFTLKIRSTKLEDSAMYFCASSLGPLGEKLFFGSGTQLSVL.

The V gene is TRBV6-5, the J gene TRBJ2-1; checking the TCRdb D call of TRBD2 is not possible without DNA. The CDR3 covers 16 residues. Germline CDR1 is MNHEY and CDR2 is SVGAGI. This chain's CDR3 is CASSYSVQTSAGEQFF.

CDR3 loop: CASSHLRAGQPYGYTF. The chain recombines TRBV18 with TRBJ1-2; TCRdb lists TRBD1, though no DNA is available to test this call. This CDR3 has 16 amino acids. Germline assignment: CDR1 KGHSH and CDR2 LQKENI.